Below, one TCR beta chain is given with its context. Its antigen is unknown. The PCR had 60 Vbeta and 13 Jbeta primers. Assay used: immunoSEQ multiplex PCR; TCRdb lists only in-frame clones, some missing. The repertoire holds approximately 98,000 clones, over 65% seen once, with around 2% in the top ten. The source of the sample is a study of cytomegalovirus exposure and HLA in healthy donors. Study-level background: Of all 400 or so donors who were genotyped, roughly 81% belonged to the Caucasian-associated ancestry cluster.

Points from the study as a whole: Generally TCR sequences proved uncommon, though certain public TCRs appeared in numerous donors. Specificity of a few CMV-associated chains for CMV antigens was verified in vitro. A later analysis linked a missense DCLRE1C variant to TCR beta V- and J-gene trimming.

The sample taken for sequencing was PBMCs. This receptor was obtained from a male donor in good health and CMV-seronegative.

The CDR3 nucleotides are TGTGCCAGTAGTATAGCCCGGACTTTAAAGGGTGATCAGCCCCAGCATTTT. Translating gives CASSIARTLKGDQPQHF. V is TRBV19 and J is TRBJ1-5; D call uncertain. The CDR3 consists of 17 residues. V lost 1 base and J lost 5, with 18 bases in between. Germline assignment: CDR1 LNHDA and CDR2 SQIVND (reference sequence).